These 20 T cell receptor beta chains share one sample of origin, sequenced in a study of T cells in Graves' hyperthyroidism and ophthalmopathy. What was amplified from RNA transcripts were TCR beta CDR3 regions. The HTBI primer set drove a first-round RT-PCR of the TCR CDR3. TCRdb re-analysed the multiplex PCR reads in MiXCR, keeping a single row per CDR3 protein. The table shows approximately 300,000 distinct CDR3 sequences, with 16% occurring only once. The sample was blood. The source of these receptors is a man aged 25-40 years with Graves' hyperthyroidism.

This clonotype was recorded many times. The chain joins TRBV29-1 to TRBJ1-5, with D hard to call. The CDR3 runs to 15 residues. V was pared by 4 bases and J by 4 bases, with 17 bases between. The germline gives CDR1 SQVTM, CDR2 ANQGSEA. Here the CDR3 DNA reads TGCAGCGTTGTAGTTGGCCCGGACCGAAATCAGCCCCAGCATTTT. This sequence encodes CSVVVGPDRNQPQHF.

The chain recombines TRBV20-1 with TRBJ2-1; TRBD2 might be the D (6 bases). There are 14 residues in the CDR3. Germline values: CDR1 DFQATT, CDR2 SNEGSKA (reference sequence). The CDR3 DNA is TGCAGCGCTGGTACGGGAGATTCCAACAATGAGCAGTTCTTC. It specifies CSAGTGDSNNEQFF.

This clonotype was seen repeatedly, ten times or more. The chain employs TRBV20-1 and TRBJ2-7, with TRBD1 matching over 8 bases. Germline V gene data show CDR1 as DFQATT and CDR2 as SNEGSKA (reference sequence). This CDR3 region has 15 residues. After removal of 0 bases from V and 1 base from J, the junction contained 5 bases not matched to a gene. The DNA for the CDR3 is TGCAGTGCTAGAGAGAGACAGGGGCTTTCCTACGAGCAGTACTTC. As protein: CSARERQGLSYEQYF.

The chain has TRBV6-1 and TRBJ1-1; D is possibly TRBD1 (6 bases). The V gene lost 5 bases and the J gene lost 10 bases, with 26 bases spanning the gap. This CDR3 is built from 16 residues. Germline lookup yields CDR1 MNHNS and CDR2 SASEGT. Written as DNA, the CDR3 is TGTGCCAGCAGTACGGGACACTTAATAAAGGGGGTTGGAGCTTTCTTT. Translation gives CASSTGHLIKGVGAFF.

This clonotype appeared many times. The chain carries TRBV11-3 and TRBJ2-1; a weak D match, TRBD1 (6 bases). CDR3 length: 15 amino acids. Germline assignment: CDR1 SGHNT and CDR2 YENEEA. V was trimmed by 4 bases and J by 9 bases, leaving 19 bases between them. Here the CDR3 reads CASSSRDIRYGEQFF. In DNA, the CDR3 is TGTGCCAGCAGCTCCCGGGACATACGATACGGTGAGCAGTTCTTC.

This clonotype was detected once. This chain connects TRBV2 to TRBJ2-3; 8 bases align to TRBD1. Germline CDR1 reads SNHLY; CDR2 reads FYNNEI. CDR3 length equals 15 residues. J gave up 0 bases and V 4 bases, and 3 bases lay outside the gene matches. CDR3 sequence: CASSGQGISTDTQYF. CDR3 nucleotide sequence: TGTGCCAGCAGTGGACAGGGGATAAGCACAGATACGCAGTATTTT.

This chain connects TRBV4-1 to TRBJ2-7; D is uncertain. CDR1 is MGHRA, CDR2 YSYEKL, per germline. This CDR3 contains 13 residues. The V and J ends lost 2 bases and 2 bases respectively, with 7 bases between them. CDR3 sequence: CASSQIGTYEQYF. DNA for the CDR3: TGCGCCAGCAGCCAAATAGGGACCTACGAGCAGTACTTC.

This clonotype has at least ten counts. The rearrangement links TRBV6-1 to TRBJ1-2; D gene unclear. The CDR3 spans 14 residues. V was pared by 2 bases and J by 6 bases, with 13 bases between. Germline V gives CDR1 MNHNS, CDR2 SASEGT. CDR3 protein: CASSEPTAFDGYTF. CDR3 DNA: TGTGCCAGCAGTGAACCTACAGCCTTCGATGGCTACACCTTC.

The table lists this clonotype with a few counts. The J gene is TRBJ2-1, the V gene TRBV18; tentative D call: TRBD2 (6 bases). This CDR3 has 14 amino acids. The germline CDR1 and CDR2 sequences are KGHSH and LQKENI. The germline V and J ends were trimmed by 4 bases and 9 bases, with 16 bases remaining between them. Here the CDR3 reads CASSRAREVSEQFF. CDR3 DNA sequence: TGTGCCAGCTCACGCGCCAGGGAGGTTAGTGAGCAGTTCTTC.

V is TRBV30 and J is TRBJ2-3; 7 nucleotides match TRBD2. CDR1 and CDR2 from the germline V gene are GTSNPN and SVGIG (reference sequence). V was pared by 6 bases and J by 0 bases, with 6 bases of the junction left unmatched. The CDR3 totals 14 residues. The CDR3 region has the DNA TGTGCCTGCCGTCGGGGGGTTAGCACAGATACGCAGTATTTT. Its translation: CACRRGVSTDTQYF.

The chain joins TRBV7-3 to TRBJ1-1; 10 bases line up with TRBD1. CDR3 length: 15 amino acids. In germline, CDR1 is SGHTA, CDR2 FQGTGA. The trim removed 5 bases at V and 3 bases at J, leaving 6 bases unmatched. The CDR3 DNA is TGTGCCAGCAGCCTTCCCGGGACAGGGGACACTGAAGCTTTCTTT. Translation gives CASSLPGTGDTEAFF.

This clonotype was found many times. The chain links TRBV2 to TRBJ1-1, with D possibly TRBD1 on 6 matching bases. Germline V gene data show CDR1 as SNHLY and CDR2 as FYNNEI. V was clipped by 8 bases and J by 6 bases, with 19 bases between them. The CDR3 length is 14 residues. The CDR3 is CASVRTGIWPEAFF. The CDR3 DNA follows: TGTGCCAGCGTTAGAACAGGGATATGGCCTGAAGCTTTCTTT.

In this sample, this clonotype turned up a few times. The chain recombines TRBV27 with TRBJ2-7; 7 nucleotides agree with TRBD1. V lost 0 bases and J lost 3; bases outside the gene matches: 5. The CDR3 runs 15 residues. Per germline, CDR1 MNHEY and CDR2 SMNVEV (reference sequence). The CDR3 protein is CASSLSRGPYYEQYF. The CDR3 bases are TGTGCCAGCAGTTTATCGAGGGGGCCCTACTACGAGCAGTACTTC.

This clonotype was recorded many times. CDR3 residues: CASSWVSVGDTEAFF. The CDR3 region has the DNA TGTGCCAGCAGCTGGGTCAGCGTGGGGGACACTGAAGCTTTCTTT. The chain has TRBV11-2 and TRBJ1-1; perhaps TRBD1 as D (5 bases). The CDR3 has 15 amino acids. Germline CDR1 is SGHAT and CDR2 is FQNNGV. The V end lost 4 bases, the J end lost 3 bases, and 15 bases lay between the germline ends.

This clonotype was seen repeatedly, ten times or more. This sequence joins TRBV6-1 and TRBJ1-6; 10 bases are shared with TRBD1. J gave up 7 bases and V 4 bases, and 7 bases lay outside the gene matches. The CDR3 extends over 16 amino acids. The germline gives CDR1 MNHNS, CDR2 SASEGT. The CDR3 is CASSGGQGPTNSPLHF. Written as DNA, the CDR3 is TGTGCCAGCAGTGGGGGACAGGGGCCTACGAATTCACCCCTCCACTTT.

In this sample, this clonotype turned up a few times. The chain is built from TRBV20-1 and TRBJ1-5; D unresolved. The germline V gene encodes CDR1 DFQATT and CDR2 SNEGSKA (reference sequence). The CDR3 length is 14 residues. V was shortened by 1 base and J by 2 bases, with 9 bases between the two germline ends. CDR3 loop: CSARGTHGNQPQHF. The CDR3 region has the DNA TGCAGTGCTAGAGGAACACACGGCAATCAGCCCCAGCATTTT.

J is TRBJ1-4 and V is TRBV5-6, with D hard to call. The germline gives CDR1 SGHDT, CDR2 YYEEEE. V dropped 4 bases and J dropped 0 bases, with 7 bases sitting between them. The CDR3 is 14 amino acids. CDR3 nucleotide sequence: TGTGCCAGCAGCCGGGTTTCAACTAATGAAAAACTGTTTTTT. Protein sequence: CASSRVSTNEKLFF. Full variable domain (remainder filled in from reference TRBV5-6 and TRBJ1-4): DAGVTQSPTHLIKTRGQQVTLRCSPKSGHDTVSWYQQALGQGPQFIFQYYEEEERQRGNFPDRFSGHQFPNYSSELNVNALLLGDSALYLCASSRVSTNEKLFFGSGTQLSVL.

This clonotype was observed a few times. The gene calls are TRBV7-9 and TRBJ2-2; no definite D call. In germline, CDR1 is SEHNR, CDR2 FQNEAQ (reference sequence). Between the trimmed V and J ends, which lost 5 bases and 6 bases, there was a span of 10 bases. The length of the CDR3 is 13 residues. The CDR3 sequence is CASSATRSGELFF. Here the CDR3 DNA reads TGTGCCAGCAGCGCCACCCGATCCGGGGAGCTGTTTTTT.

The chain recombines TRBV19 with TRBJ1-1, with D maybe TRBD1 (6 bases). The CDR3 runs to 13 residues. Germline CDR1 and CDR2: LNHDA and SQIVND (reference sequence). Trimming left V 4 bases short and J 5 bases short, with 11 bases between. The CDR3 DNA sequence: TGTGCCAGTAGTAAACAGGGAGGTACTGAAGCTTTCTTT. Amino acids: CASSKQGGTEAFF.

This clonotype has a count of ten or more. V is TRBV7-2 and J is TRBJ1-5; a weak D match, TRBD1 (6 bases). This CDR3 is built from 15 residues. Trimming shortened V by 3 bases and J by 7 bases, and 16 bases separated the two germline ends. Germline CDR1 and CDR2: SGHTA and FQGNSA. CDR3 nucleotide sequence: TGTGCCAGCAGCTTCAGAAGGGGGGACGGGCAGCCCCAGCATTTT. Protein product: CASSFRRGDGQPQHF.